The 9 T cell receptor beta chains given below trace back to one sample, sequenced in a study of blood T cell repertoires in COVID-19. Data came from immunoSEQ multiplex PCR; TCRdb stores just in-frame clones and leaves some out. The table records 42,000 or so clones, around 82% of them present only once. The sequenced sample was peripheral blood. These receptors originate from a man aged 80 or over with acute or convalescent COVID-19.

The genes are TRBV7-9 and TRBJ2-2, with TRBD2 matching over 10 bases. The ends lost 6 bases at V and 4 bases at J; junction bases unmatched: 8. The CDR3 runs to 16 residues. Germline V lookup: CDR1 SEHNR, CDR2 FQNEAQ (reference sequence). The CDR3, as DNA: TGTGCCAGCAGTTCAGGGACTAGCGCTTTCACCGGGGAGCTGTTTTTT. As protein: CASSSGTSAFTGELFF.

This clone was seen a single time. The chain has TRBV5-4 and TRBJ2-2, with 7 bases that match TRBD1. From germline, CDR1 is SGHNT and CDR2 YYREEE (reference sequence). The CDR3 length is 13 residues. V trimming: 4 bases; J trimming: 7 bases; junction bases outside the gene matches: 4. CDR3 amino acids: CASSPGQFGELFF. Written as DNA, the CDR3 is TGTGCCAGCAGCCCGGGACAGTTCGGGGAGCTGTTTTTT.

The chain has TRBV30 and TRBJ2-7; no clear D. Trimming cost V 3 bases and J 2 bases, with 8 bases left between them. This CDR3 spans 12 amino acids. The germline V gene encodes CDR1 GTSNPN and CDR2 SVGIG (reference sequence). The CDR3 DNA sequence: TGTGCCTGGAGGGTGAACACCTACGAGCAGTACTTC. Its translation: CAWRVNTYEQYF.

This chain connects TRBV6-5 to TRBJ2-5; 11 nucleotides align to TRBD1. The CDR3 runs to 15 residues. From germline, CDR1 is MNHEY and CDR2 SVGAGI. V trimming: 4 bases; J trimming: 6 bases; junction bases outside the gene matches: 7. The CDR3: CASSFGQGASQTQYF. CDR3 DNA sequence: TGTGCCAGCAGTTTCGGACAGGGGGCTAGTCAGACCCAGTACTTC.

This clone has just a few counts. The chain combines TRBV6-5 with TRBJ1-5; TRBD1 matches 9 bases. Germline V gives CDR1 MNHEY, CDR2 SVGAGI. CDR3 size: 15 residues. The V gene end was trimmed by 5 bases and the J gene end by 6 bases; junction bases not matched to a gene: 8. As DNA, the CDR3 is TGTGCCAGCAGTACAGGGGGCATGGGGGGTCAGCCCCAGCATTTT. This codes for CASSTGGMGGQPQHF.

The rearrangement uses TRBV7-2 and TRBJ1-4; 8 bases are shared with TRBD1. The V gene's germline CDR1 is SGHTA and CDR2 FQGNSA. This CDR3 is built from 14 residues. The V gene end was trimmed by 5 bases and the J gene end by 4 bases; junction bases not matched to a gene: 3. The CDR3 spells CASSPTGVNEKLFF. CDR3 nucleotide sequence: TGTGCCAGCAGCCCGACAGGGGTTAATGAAAAACTGTTTTTT. Complete variable domain (other parts from reference TRBV7-2 and TRBJ1-4): GAGVSQSPSNKVTEKGKDVELRCDPISGHTALYWYRQSLGQGLEFLIYFQGNSAPDKSGLPSDRFSAERTGGSVSTLTIQRTQQEDSAVYLCASSPTGVNEKLFFGSGTQLSVL.

The chain uses TRBV9 and TRBJ2-2; 13 bases are a match to TRBD2. V was pared by 4 bases and J by 4 bases, with 4 bases of the junction left unmatched. The CDR3 has 16 amino acids. The germline V gene encodes CDR1 SGDLS and CDR2 YYNGEE. In DNA, the CDR3 is TGTGCCAGCAGCACCCGGACTAGCGGGAGCACCGGGGAGCTGTTTTTT. It is translated as CASSTRTSGSTGELFF.

The V gene is TRBV19, the J gene TRBJ2-1; TRBD2 agrees at 8 bases. Germline lookup yields CDR1 LNHDA and CDR2 SQIVND (reference sequence). The CDR3 runs 15 residues. With V trimmed by 5 bases and J by 0 bases, 3 bases remained unmatched. This CDR3 is CASSVSGSSYNEQFF. The DNA of the CDR3 is TGTGCCAGTAGTGTCAGCGGGAGCTCCTACAATGAGCAGTTCTTC.

The J gene is TRBJ1-2, the V gene TRBV2, with 7 bases aligning to TRBD1. The CDR3 length is 14 residues. Trimming cost V 5 bases and J 5 bases; bases outside gene matches: 8. Germline CDR1 SNHLY, CDR2 FYNNEI. This CDR3 reads CASSTYRGGYGYTF. For the CDR3, the DNA is TGTGCCAGCAGTACTTACAGGGGCGGGTATGGCTACACCTTC.